The clone carrying this TCR beta chain was picked up a small number of times. Antigen specificity is unknown. This CDR3 is built from 10 residues. Trimming removed 3 bases from V and 5 bases from J, with 4 bases in between. Germline CDR1 is DFQATT and CDR2 is SNEGSKA (reference sequence). This record comes from a study of vaccination and CD4 T cells after COVID-19. Sequencing of the DNA from cultured CD4+ T cells was carried out with the Oncomine TCR Beta short-read assay. TCRdb analysed the PCR reads with MiXCR anew, one entry per CDR3 protein. The data show approximately 19,000 distinct CDR3 sequences, 51% seen once. Described treatment: roughly 10-day PBMC culture with coronavirus spike peptide pools or control peptides (ViraFEST assay).

The sample here was CD4+ T cells from blood, cultured in vitro, taken before SARS-CoV-2 vaccination. The J gene is TRBJ2-5, the V gene TRBV20-1; D is uncertain. The sequence was collected from a human donor who had recovered from COVID-19. The CDR3 protein is CSARWETQYF. In DNA, the CDR3 is TGCAGTGCTAGGTGGGAGACCCAGTACTTC.